These T cell receptor beta chains were read from a single sample in a study of blood T cell repertoires in COVID-19. Profiled with immunoSEQ multiplex PCR; TCRdb holds only in-frame clones, not every one. The table includes 95,000 to 110,000 clones, 75% to 90% detected once. Sequenced sample: peripheral blood. The receptors shown here come from a man aged 60 to 75 with acute or convalescent COVID-19. The CDR3 runs from the conserved cysteine through the conserved F or W. D genes are given only for firm matches. Expanded clones get a size class; other rows say once, few or many, or leave the size out.

J: TRBJ2-1; size: NA; V: TRBV19; D: TRBD2; DNA: TGTGCCAGTAGTATGGCCGCGGGAGACAATGAGCAGTTCTTC; CDR3: CASSMAAGDNEQFF
J: TRBJ1-2; size: NA; V: TRBV7-8; D: TRBD1; DNA: TGTGCCAGCAGCTTAGCGAGGACAGGGGATGGCTACACCTTC; CDR3: CASSLARTGDGYTF
J: TRBJ1-5; size: few; V: TRBV19; D: NA; DNA: TGTGCCACCCGAATGCGCGGGGGGCCGGATCAGCCCCAGCATTTT; CDR3: CATRMRGGPDQPQHF
J: TRBJ2-5; size: NA; V: TRBV18; D: TRBD1; DNA: TGTGCCAGCTCACCTGGGACAGGGGGACACCGAGCCCAGTACTTC; CDR3: CASSPGTGGHRAQYF
J: TRBJ1-5; size: NA; V: TRBV6-5; D: TRBD1; DNA: TGTGCCAGCAGTTCCGACAGGGTCGAACAGCCCCAGCATTTT; CDR3: CASSSDRVEQPQHF
J: TRBJ1-5; size: once; V: TRBV28; D: NA; DNA: TGTGCCAGCAGATCAGACAGCGCCTTGGGTCAGCCCCAGCATTTT; CDR3: CASRSDSALGQPQHF
J: TRBJ2-1; size: NA; V: TRBV3-1/TRBV3-2; D: TRBD2; DNA: TGTGCCAGCAGCACCACGGGAGGAGCTTACAATGAGCAGTTCTTC; CDR3: CASSTTGGAYNEQFF
J: TRBJ2-1; size: NA; V: TRBV3-1/TRBV3-2; D: NA; DNA: TGTGCCAGCAGCCAAGATACTACCTACAATGAGCAGTTCTTC; CDR3: CASSQDTTYNEQFF
J: TRBJ2-3; size: NA; V: TRBV5-4; D: TRBD2; DNA: TGTGCCAGCAGCCCTCCGACTAGCGGGGTCCTCGCAGATACGCAGTATTTT; CDR3: CASSPPTSGVLADTQYF
J: TRBJ1-6; size: NA; V: TRBV6-5; D: TRBD1; DNA: TGTGCCAGCAGTTCCGGGACAGCTAATTCACCCCTCCACTTT; CDR3: CASSSGTANSPLHF
J: TRBJ1-1; size: NA; V: TRBV11-3; D: TRBD1; DNA: TGTGCCAGCAGCTTAAGGTCGACAGGGGCGAACACTGAAGCTTTCTTT; CDR3: CASSLRSTGANTEAFF
J: TRBJ2-2; size: NA; V: TRBV18; D: NA; DNA: TGTGCCAGCTCACCGATACAAAACACCGGGGAGCTGTTTTTT; CDR3: CASSPIQNTGELFF
J: TRBJ2-3; size: once; V: TRBV24-1; D: NA; DNA: TGTGCCACCAGTGATACTCCTCCGGGCCTAGCCACAGATACGCAGTATTTT; CDR3: CATSDTPPGLATDTQYF
J: TRBJ1-5; size: NA; V: TRBV11-2; D: NA; DNA: TGTGCCAGCAGCCCAGGGACACCCGGGGAGCAGCATTTT; CDR3: CASSPGTPGEQHF
J: TRBJ1-4; size: NA; V: TRBV10-3; D: NA; DNA: TGTGCCATCAGTGAGTCGGGACACGCCACTAATGAAAAACTGTTTTTT; CDR3: CAISESGHATNEKLFF
J: TRBJ2-5; size: NA; V: TRBV3-1/TRBV3-2; D: NA; DNA: TGTGCCAGCAGCCAAGTGGACTCCCAAGAGACCCAGTACTTC; CDR3: CASSQVDSQETQYF
J: TRBJ2-4; size: NA; V: TRBV18; D: NA; DNA: TGTGCCAGCTCACCAGAGGGAGCCAAAAACATTCAGTACTTC; CDR3: CASSPEGAKNIQYF
J: TRBJ2-1; size: many; V: TRBV19; D: NA; DNA: TGTGCCAGTAGTATAGGTGGGGCATGGAATGAGCAGTTCTTC; CDR3: CASSIGGAWNEQFF
J: TRBJ2-3; size: once; V: TRBV24-1; D: NA; DNA: TGTGCCACCGGGTCGGGTAGGGGGGGCCTGATAGATACGCAGTATTTT; CDR3: CATGSGRGGLIDTQYF
J: TRBJ1-5; size: NA; V: TRBV19; D: NA; DNA: TGTGCCAGTATGAGGGAGGTGAATCAGCCCCAGCATTTT; CDR3: CASMREVNQPQHF
J: TRBJ2-5; size: NA; V: TRBV6-1; D: TRBD1; DNA: TGTGCCAGCAGTTCCCTAGGGGGCAGAGAGACCCAGTACTTC; CDR3: CASSSLGGRETQYF
J: TRBJ2-3; size: NA; V: TRBV28; D: NA; DNA: TGTGCCAGCAGGTTACATGATACGCAGTATTTT; CDR3: CASRLHDTQYF
J: TRBJ2-2; size: once; V: TRBV2; D: TRBD1; DNA: TGTGCCGGATCAACTAACAGGGGTGGCGGGGAGCTGTTTTTT; CDR3: CAGSTNRGGGELFF
J: TRBJ2-1; size: once; V: TRBV5-8; D: NA; DNA: TGTGCCAGCAGCCAGGAAGTCTCCTACAATGAGCAGTTCTTC; CDR3: CASSQEVSYNEQFF
J: TRBJ2-7; size: NA; V: TRBV25-1; D: NA; DNA: TGTGCCAGCAGGCCCCCTGACACCTCCTACGAGCAGTACTTC; CDR3: CASRPPDTSYEQYF
J: TRBJ1-2; size: NA; V: TRBV20-1; D: NA; DNA: TGCAGTGCTAGTGATATAGCCTCTCGCAAGGGCTACACCTTC; CDR3: CSASDIASRKGYTF
J: TRBJ2-7; size: NA; V: TRBV4-1; D: TRBD2; DNA: TGCGCCAGCAGCCGTACTAGCGGAACCAACTACGAGCAGTACTTC; CDR3: CASSRTSGTNYEQYF
J: TRBJ2-4; size: NA; V: TRBV7-9; D: TRBD1; DNA: TGTGCCAGCAGCAGCGGTCAGGGGGTAAACATTCAGTACTTC; CDR3: CASSSGQGVNIQYF
J: TRBJ2-1; size: NA; V: TRBV30; D: NA; DNA: TGTGCCTGGAGTCACAGGGATGAGCAGTTCTTC; CDR3: CAWSHRDEQFF
J: TRBJ1-1; size: NA; V: TRBV27; D: NA; DNA: TGTGCCAGCAGTTTACAGGGTCGGAGCACTGAAGCTTTCTTT; CDR3: CASSLQGRSTEAFF
J: TRBJ2-7; size: few; V: TRBV10-1; D: NA; DNA: TGCGCCAGCAGTGTTGGGAGCTACGAGCAGTACTTC; CDR3: CASSVGSYEQYF
J: TRBJ2-3; size: NA; V: TRBV7-6; D: TRBD2; DNA: TGTGCCAGCAGCGTAGGGACTAGCCAGGGAGATACGCAGTATTTT; CDR3: CASSVGTSQGDTQYF
J: TRBJ1-1; size: NA; V: TRBV18; D: TRBD1; DNA: TGTGCCAGCTCACCGCCACGACAGGGGCAGCGGGGACTGAACACTGAAGCTTTCTTT; CDR3: CASSPPRQGQRGLNTEAFF
J: TRBJ1-2; size: NA; V: TRBV5-1; D: NA; DNA: TGCGCCAGCAGCCCCCCTGGGAGCGGAAACTATGGCTACACCTTC; CDR3: CASSPPGSGNYGYTF
J: TRBJ2-1; size: NA; V: TRBV29-1; D: NA; DNA: TGCAGCGTTGTAGGATCCCCCGCGGTCCAGGGCGGTTACAATGAGCAGTTCTTC; CDR3: CSVVGSPAVQGGYNEQFF
J: TRBJ2-7; size: NA; V: TRBV5-4; D: TRBD1; DNA: TGTGCCAGCAGCTCGACTACAGGGGGCCACTACGAGCAGTACTTC; CDR3: CASSSTTGGHYEQYF
J: TRBJ2-7; size: NA; V: TRBV4-1; D: NA; DNA: TGCGCCAGCAGCCAAGGATTTGTCAGGGGCTACGAGCAGTACTTC; CDR3: CASSQGFVRGYEQYF
J: TRBJ2-7; size: NA; V: TRBV18; D: NA; DNA: TGTGCCAGCTCGGATACAGGATCGGGCGAGCAGTACTTC; CDR3: CASSDTGSGEQYF
J: TRBJ1-5; size: NA; V: TRBV28; D: TRBD1; DNA: TGTGCCAGCAGTTTGCTACAGGGGCGTTATCAGCCCCAGCATTTT; CDR3: CASSLLQGRYQPQHF
J: TRBJ2-2; size: NA; V: TRBV5-1; D: NA; DNA: TGCGCCAGCAGAGCTAGCGCTAGCACCGGGGAGCTGTTTTTT; CDR3: CASRASASTGELFF
J: TRBJ1-1; size: NA; V: TRBV6-6; D: NA; DNA: TGTGCCAGCAGGATGGAGGGGAACACTGAAGCTTTCTTT; CDR3: CASRMEGNTEAFF
J: TRBJ2-3; size: once; V: TRBV24-1; D: TRBD2; DNA: TGTGCCACCAGTGATCTGGGACTAGCGGGGGTACGGTATACGCAGTATTTT; CDR3: CATSDLGLAGVRYTQYF
J: TRBJ1-1; size: NA; V: TRBV9; D: NA; DNA: TGTGCCAGCTCGAAACTTTTGAACACTGAAGCTTTCTTT; CDR3: CASSKLLNTEAFF
J: TRBJ2-2; size: once; V: TRBV6-5; D: NA; DNA: TGTGCCAGCAGTTACCTTCCAGGGTACACCGGGGAGCTGTTTTTT; CDR3: CASSYLPGYTGELFF
J: TRBJ1-1; size: NA; V: TRBV6-5; D: NA; DNA: TGTGCCAGCAGGACAGACCAGGTGAACACTGAAGCTTTCTTT; CDR3: CASRTDQVNTEAFF
J: TRBJ2-6; size: NA; V: TRBV5-8; D: NA; DNA: TGTGCCAGCCGGAGTCGGGGGTCTGGGGCCAACGTCCTGACTTTC; CDR3: CASRSRGSGANVLTF
J: TRBJ2-1; size: NA; V: TRBV5-1; D: NA; DNA: TGCGCCAGCAGCCCTCAAGGACTCAGCTCCTACAATGAGCAGTTCTTC; CDR3: CASSPQGLSSYNEQFF
J: TRBJ1-4; size: NA; V: TRBV19; D: NA; DNA: TGTGCCAGTAGTCCGACAGGCCCTAATGAAAAACTGTTTTTT; CDR3: CASSPTGPNEKLFF